These 15 T cell receptor beta chains originate from one sample sequenced in a study of shared clonotypes between healthy human individuals. Method: immunoSEQ multiplex PCR; TCRdb's copy keeps in-frame clones and lacks some. The sample lists about 670,000 clones, more than 70% occurring once. What was sequenced was memory CD4+ T cells sorted from blood. Subset indicated: CD45RA-negative fraction. The receptors here all came from a woman aged 25 to 39 in good health.

The chain recombines TRBV18 with TRBJ2-7; maybe TRBD1 (6 bases). V lost 5 bases to trimming and J lost 2 bases, with 10 bases between them. The CDR3 loop spans 13 amino acids. CDR1 is KGHSH, CDR2 LQKENI, per germline. CDR3 region: CASSWNRAYEQYF. As DNA, the CDR3 is TGTGCCAGCTCATGGAACAGGGCCTACGAGCAGTACTTC.

This chain uses TRBV19 with TRBJ2-1; D unclear. The V and J ends lost 0 bases and 2 bases respectively, with 11 bases between them. This CDR3 region has 16 residues. The germline V gene has CDR1 LNHDA and CDR2 SQIVND (reference sequence). DNA of the CDR3: TGTGCCAGTAGTATAGATCGAGCGCCCACCTACAATGAGCAGTTCTTC. This sequence encodes CASSIDRAPTYNEQFF.

J is TRBJ2-1 and V is TRBV28; D is undetermined. Germline CDR1 and CDR2: MDHEN and SYDVKM. CDR3 length: 12 amino acids. V lost 11 bases and J lost 10, with 18 bases in between. The DNA of the CDR3 is TGTGCCTGTTCGGTCCCCCTGTTGGAGCAGTTCTTC. Its translation: CACSVPLLEQFF.

V gene TRBV4-1 combines with J gene TRBJ2-1; a possible D gene is TRBD1 (5 bases). The germline V gene has CDR1 MGHRA and CDR2 YSYEKL. The V gene lost 1 base and the J gene lost 0 bases, with 13 bases spanning the gap. This CDR3 region has 17 residues. This CDR3 reads CASSQGVTANSYNEQFF. CDR3 nucleotides: TGCGCCAGCAGCCAAGGAGTGACAGCAAACTCCTACAATGAGCAGTTCTTC.

This rearrangement joins TRBV6-1 to TRBJ2-7, with 9 bases matching TRBD1. The CDR3 runs to 13 residues. V was pared by 6 bases and J by 5 bases, with 5 bases of the junction left unmatched. CDR1 and CDR2 from the germline V gene are MNHNS and SASEGT. Here the CDR3 reads CASSGQGTHEQYF. The DNA for the CDR3 is TGTGCCAGCAGCGGACAGGGGACCCACGAGCAGTACTTC.

This clone was picked up a small number of times. The J gene is TRBJ2-7, the V gene TRBV5-6, with D unresolved. This CDR3 spans 15 amino acids. The V gene lost 1 base and the J gene lost 2 bases, with 13 bases spanning the gap. The germline CDR1 and CDR2 sequences are SGHDT and YYEEEE. The CDR3 protein is CASSLYSAPTYEQYF. In nucleotides, the CDR3 is TGTGCCAGCAGCTTGTACAGCGCACCTACCTACGAGCAGTACTTC.

The rearrangement links TRBV11-3 to TRBJ2-1; TRBD2 matches at 13 bases. With 4 bases clipped from V and 10 bases from J, the junction kept 7 bases outside the gene matches. CDR3 size: 15 residues. Germline V lookup: CDR1 SGHNT, CDR2 YENEEA. CDR3 nucleotide sequence: TGTGCCAGCAGCTCGGGGACTAGCGGGGCATCGGAGCAGTTCTTC. This gives the protein CASSSGTSGASEQFF.

About this clone itself: Other DNA variants within this sample encode the same CDR3. The chain carries TRBV2 and TRBJ2-2; maybe TRBD2 (6 bases). Trimming stripped 3 bases from V and 4 bases from J, with 9 bases between. The CDR3 sequence is 14 residues long. Germline V lookup: CDR1 SNHLY, CDR2 FYNNEI. CDR3 region: CASSERESTGELFF. The CDR3 bases are TGTGCCAGCAGTGAGCGGGAAAGCACCGGGGAGCTGTTTTTT. Looking up the rest from reference TRBV2 and TRBJ2-2 gives the full variable domain: EPEVTQTPSHQVTQMGQEVILRCVPISNHLYFYWYRQILGQKVEFLVSFYNNEISEKSEIFDDQFSVERPDGSNFTLKIRSTKLEDSAMYFCASSERESTGELFFGEGSRLTVL.

The chain carries TRBV15 and TRBJ2-1; TRBD1 might be the D (6 bases). The ends were cut back, 0 bases at V and 1 base at J, with 7 bases in the middle. The CDR3 totals 15 residues. CDR1 and CDR2 (germline): LNHNV, YYDKDF (reference sequence). DNA of the CDR3: TGTGCCACCAGCAGAGAACAGGGATCCTACAATGAGCAGTTCTTC. Amino acid sequence: CATSREQGSYNEQFF.

The V call is TRBV7-3, the J call TRBJ2-7; 14 nucleotides align to TRBD2. The CDR3 totals 15 residues. V trimming: 5 bases; J trimming: 6 bases; junction bases outside the gene matches: 6. Looked up from germline, CDR1 is SGHTA and CDR2 is FQGTGA. The CDR3 reads CASSPGLAGVGEQYF. In nucleotides, the CDR3 is TGTGCCAGCAGCCCGGGACTAGCGGGAGTCGGCGAGCAGTACTTC.

Here the CDR3 reads CSAKGPLHF. The CDR3 coding sequence is TGCAGTGCTAAGGGACCCCTCCACTTT. This sequence joins TRBV20-1 and TRBJ1-6, with D hard to call. Germline V gene lookup returns CDR1 DFQATT and CDR2 SNEGSKA (reference sequence). This CDR3 comprises 9 residues. V was shortened by 4 bases and J by 12 bases, with 4 bases between the two germline ends.

The rearrangement links TRBV28 to TRBJ2-7; TRBD2 aligns across 7 bases. V gave up 5 bases and J gave up 4 bases; unmatched junction bases: 11. The CDR3 extends over 15 amino acids. Germline CDR1 and CDR2: MDHEN and SYDVKM. CDR3 sequence reads: CASSLRLALGYEQYF. The CDR3, as DNA: TGTGCCAGCAGTCTCCGACTAGCCCTTGGGTACGAGCAGTACTTC.

This clone is a singleton in its sample. In DNA, the CDR3 is TGTGCCAGCAGTCCACGTGGTTTACAGGGGGCCGGCGAGCAGTACTTC. Translation gives CASSPRGLQGAGEQYF. V and J are TRBV11-2 and TRBJ2-7; 9 bases match TRBD1. CDR1 is SGHAT, CDR2 FQNNGV, per germline. This CDR3 is built from 16 residues. The trim removed 6 bases at V and 6 bases at J, leaving 15 bases unmatched.

The J gene is TRBJ1-2, the V gene TRBV4-2; D is possibly TRBD1 (5 bases). CDR1 LGHNA and CDR2 YNFKEQ come from the germline V gene. CDR3 size: 16 residues. Trimming took off 0 bases at V and 2 bases at J, with 13 bases between the two ends. CDR3 loop: CASSQDQGGQNYGYTF. For the CDR3, the DNA is TGTGCCAGCAGCCAAGATCAGGGAGGACAAAACTATGGCTACACCTTC.

The chain joins TRBV28 to TRBJ1-2; TRBD1 might be the D (5 bases). The CDR3 totals 14 residues. Germline assignment: CDR1 MDHEN and CDR2 SYDVKM. V shed 5 bases and J shed 0 bases, with 10 bases lying between them. CDR3 sequence (DNA): TGTGCCAGCAGTAACTCGGACACTAACTATGGCTACACCTTC. Translated: CASSNSDTNYGYTF.